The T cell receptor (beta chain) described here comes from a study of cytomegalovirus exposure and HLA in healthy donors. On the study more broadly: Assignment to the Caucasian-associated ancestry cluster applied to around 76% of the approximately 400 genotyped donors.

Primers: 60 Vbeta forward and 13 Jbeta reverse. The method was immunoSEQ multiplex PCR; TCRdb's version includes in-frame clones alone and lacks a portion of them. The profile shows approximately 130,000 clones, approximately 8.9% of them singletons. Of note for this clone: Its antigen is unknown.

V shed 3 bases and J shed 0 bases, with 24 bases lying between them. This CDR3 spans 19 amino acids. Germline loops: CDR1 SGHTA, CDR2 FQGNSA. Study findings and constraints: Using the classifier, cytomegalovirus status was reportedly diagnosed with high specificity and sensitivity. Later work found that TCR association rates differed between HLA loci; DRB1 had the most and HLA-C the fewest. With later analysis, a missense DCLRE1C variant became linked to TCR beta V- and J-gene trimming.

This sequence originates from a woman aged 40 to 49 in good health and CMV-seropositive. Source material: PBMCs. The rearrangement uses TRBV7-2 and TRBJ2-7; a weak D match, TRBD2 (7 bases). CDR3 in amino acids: CASSFRGGVRGWRSYEQYF. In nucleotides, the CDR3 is TGTGCCAGCAGCTTTAGAGGGGGGGTGAGGGGTTGGCGCTCCTACGAGCAGTACTTC.